Listed below are T cell receptor beta chains from one sample, sequenced in a study of blood T cell repertoires in COVID-19. Sequenced by immunoSEQ multiplex PCR; TCRdb stores in-frame clones only, minus some. This table holds roughly 290,000 clones, approximately 83% found once. The sample was peripheral blood. The source of these receptors is a person between 70 and 80 years old with COVID-19, enrolled during active disease. CDR3s include the opening cysteine and the closing phenylalanine or tryptophan. D genes are given only for firm matches. The size entry is marked missing in some rows and otherwise reads once, few, many or a size class.

cdr3_aa: CAWRSDSSGNTIYF
cdr3_nt: TGTGCCTGGAGGTCTGACAGCTCTGGAAACACCATATATTTT
d_call: NA
clone_size: few
j_call: TRBJ1-3
v_call: TRBV30

cdr3_aa: CASSYGVEALEYF
cdr3_nt: TGTGCCAGCAGTTACGGAGTGGAGGCGTTGGAGTACTTC
d_call: NA
clone_size: once
j_call: TRBJ2-7
v_call: TRBV6-6

cdr3_aa: CASSLWGTSSYNEQFF
cdr3_nt: TGTGCCAGCAGTTTATGGGGGACAAGCTCCTACAATGAGCAGTTCTTC
d_call: NA
clone_size: NA
j_call: TRBJ2-1
v_call: TRBV27

cdr3_aa: CASSVVGDNQETQYF
cdr3_nt: TGTGCCAGCAGCGTAGTCGGGGATAACCAAGAGACCCAGTACTTC
d_call: NA
clone_size: NA
j_call: TRBJ2-5
v_call: TRBV9

cdr3_aa: CASRYDRATGANVLTF
cdr3_nt: TGTGCCAGCAGATATGACAGGGCTACTGGGGCCAACGTCCTGACTTTC
d_call: TRBD1
clone_size: NA
j_call: TRBJ2-6
v_call: TRBV28

cdr3_aa: CASSPDRDSGAFF
cdr3_nt: TGTGCCAGCTCACCTGACAGGGATAGTGGAGCTTTCTTT
d_call: TRBD1
clone_size: NA
j_call: TRBJ1-1
v_call: TRBV18

cdr3_aa: CASSQDRGVTEAFF
cdr3_nt: TGCGCCAGCAGCCAGGACAGGGGGGTCACTGAAGCTTTCTTT
d_call: TRBD1
clone_size: NA
j_call: TRBJ1-1
v_call: TRBV4-3

cdr3_aa: CATSRDGQTQYF
cdr3_nt: TGTGCCACCAGCAGAGATGGGCAAACCCAGTACTTC
d_call: NA
clone_size: NA
j_call: TRBJ2-5
v_call: TRBV15

cdr3_aa: CASRVTPLNTEAFF
cdr3_nt: TGTGCCAGCAGGGTGACTCCACTCAACACTGAAGCTTTCTTT
d_call: NA
clone_size: few
j_call: TRBJ1-1
v_call: TRBV5-4

cdr3_aa: CAISESSKRGGYNEQFF
cdr3_nt: TGTGCCATCAGTGAGTCGTCAAAGCGGGGGGGCTACAATGAGCAGTTCTTC
d_call: TRBD2
clone_size: NA
j_call: TRBJ2-1
v_call: TRBV10-3

cdr3_aa: CASSQTTWTSGNGAKNIQYF
cdr3_nt: TGTGCCAGCAGCCAGACCACCTGGACTAGCGGGAATGGGGCCAAAAACATTCAGTACTTC
d_call: TRBD2
clone_size: NA
j_call: TRBJ2-4
v_call: TRBV4-2

cdr3_aa: CASSIIRGDNEQFF
cdr3_nt: TGTGCCAGTAGTATAATCCGGGGGGACAATGAGCAGTTCTTC
d_call: TRBD2
clone_size: NA
j_call: TRBJ2-1
v_call: TRBV19

cdr3_aa: CASSQAGEQFF
cdr3_nt: TGTGCCAGCAGCCAAGCCGGTGAGCAGTTCTTC
d_call: NA
clone_size: NA
j_call: TRBJ2-1
v_call: TRBV3-1/TRBV3-2

cdr3_aa: CASSPSRQGRTGELFF
cdr3_nt: TGTGCCAGCAGCCCTTCTCGACAGGGGAGGACCGGGGAGCTGTTTTTT
d_call: TRBD1
clone_size: NA
j_call: TRBJ2-2
v_call: TRBV6-2/TRBV6-3

cdr3_aa: CASSTQGSATEAFF
cdr3_nt: TGTGCCAGCAGCACTCAGGGTTCGGCCACTGAAGCTTTCTTT
d_call: NA
clone_size: NA
j_call: TRBJ1-1
v_call: TRBV7-3

cdr3_aa: CASSPISGTGSNTIYF
cdr3_nt: TGTGCCAGCTCACCAATCTCCGGGACAGGGTCAAACACCATATATTTT
d_call: TRBD1
clone_size: few
j_call: TRBJ1-3
v_call: TRBV18

cdr3_aa: CASSVGQPNEQFF
cdr3_nt: TGTGCCAGCAGCGTCGGACAGCCAAATGAGCAGTTCTTC
d_call: NA
clone_size: NA
j_call: TRBJ2-1
v_call: TRBV9

cdr3_aa: CASSVRTGGGYTF
cdr3_nt: TGTGCCAGCAGCGTAAGGACAGGGGGTGGCTACACCTTC
d_call: TRBD1
clone_size: NA
j_call: TRBJ1-2
v_call: TRBV11-2

cdr3_aa: CASSQESGGRSPLHF
cdr3_nt: TGCGCCAGCAGCCAAGAATCAGGGGGCCGATCACCCCTCCACTTT
d_call: TRBD1
clone_size: NA
j_call: TRBJ1-6
v_call: TRBV4-3

cdr3_aa: CASTPPGTGDWDTEAFF
cdr3_nt: TGTGCCAGTACCCCCCCCGGGACAGGGGATTGGGACACTGAAGCTTTCTTT
d_call: TRBD1
clone_size: NA
j_call: TRBJ1-1
v_call: TRBV19

cdr3_aa: CASSYSPARGSHQPQHF
cdr3_nt: TGTGCCAGTAGTTACTCCCCGGCCAGGGGAAGTCATCAGCCCCAGCATTTT
d_call: NA
clone_size: NA
j_call: TRBJ1-5
v_call: TRBV6-2/TRBV6-3

cdr3_aa: CASSLSGQVLYEQYF
cdr3_nt: TGTGCCAGCAGTTTATCGGGACAGGTACTCTACGAGCAGTACTTC
d_call: TRBD1
clone_size: NA
j_call: TRBJ2-7
v_call: TRBV27

cdr3_aa: CASIYRTGDEKLFF
cdr3_nt: TGTGCCAGCATCTACAGGACGGGCGATGAAAAACTGTTTTTT
d_call: NA
clone_size: NA
j_call: TRBJ1-4
v_call: TRBV2

cdr3_aa: CASSLETSGYTGELFF
cdr3_nt: TGTGCCAGCAGCTTGGAGACTAGCGGGTACACCGGGGAGCTGTTTTTT
d_call: TRBD2
clone_size: NA
j_call: TRBJ2-2
v_call: TRBV5-6

cdr3_aa: CASSLFGLYEQYF
cdr3_nt: TGTGCCAGCAGTTTATTCGGTCTTTACGAGCAGTACTTC
d_call: NA
clone_size: NA
j_call: TRBJ2-7
v_call: TRBV12-3/TRBV12-4

cdr3_aa: CASSAQGSQETQYF
cdr3_nt: TGTGCCAGCAGCGCGCAGGGTAGTCAAGAGACCCAGTACTTC
d_call: NA
clone_size: NA
j_call: TRBJ2-5
v_call: TRBV7-6

cdr3_aa: CASSLGEWTEAFF
cdr3_nt: TGTGCCAGCAGCTTAGGGGAGTGGACTGAAGCTTTCTTT
d_call: NA
clone_size: few
j_call: TRBJ1-1
v_call: TRBV7-8

cdr3_aa: CATRGGSSYNEQFF
cdr3_nt: TGTGCCACCAGGGGGGGGAGCTCCTACAATGAGCAGTTCTTC
d_call: TRBD2
clone_size: NA
j_call: TRBJ2-1
v_call: TRBV24-1

cdr3_aa: CASSIGLAGGSDTQYF
cdr3_nt: TGTGCCAGCAGCATCGGACTAGCGGGAGGGTCGGATACGCAGTATTTT
d_call: TRBD2
clone_size: NA
j_call: TRBJ2-3
v_call: TRBV9

cdr3_aa: CASSPEGEETQYF
cdr3_nt: TGTGCCAGCAGCCCAGAGGGTGAGGAGACCCAGTACTTC
d_call: NA
clone_size: NA
j_call: TRBJ2-5
v_call: TRBV11-3

cdr3_aa: CASSPGLSTYGYTF
cdr3_nt: TGTGCCAGCAGCCCGGGACTCTCGACGTATGGCTACACCTTC
d_call: NA
clone_size: NA
j_call: TRBJ1-2
v_call: TRBV14

cdr3_aa: CASKGTAYEQYF
cdr3_nt: TGTGCCAGCAAGGGGACAGCCTACGAGCAGTACTTC
d_call: TRBD1
clone_size: few
j_call: TRBJ2-7
v_call: TRBV2

cdr3_aa: CASSLGGQGVYGYTF
cdr3_nt: TGTGCCAGCAGCTTAGGGGGGCAGGGAGTCTATGGCTACACCTTC
d_call: NA
clone_size: NA
j_call: TRBJ1-2
v_call: TRBV7-2

cdr3_aa: CASSEVSGNTQSNTGELFF
cdr3_nt: TGTGCCAGCAGTGAAGTCTCGGGGAATACCCAATCGAACACCGGGGAGCTGTTTTTT
d_call: NA
clone_size: NA
j_call: TRBJ2-2
v_call: TRBV6-1

cdr3_aa: CASSQVQGRNTEAFF
cdr3_nt: TGTGCCAGCAGCCAAGTACAGGGACGGAACACTGAAGCTTTCTTT
d_call: NA
clone_size: NA
j_call: TRBJ1-1
v_call: TRBV14

cdr3_aa: CASSPTSSGTQYF
cdr3_nt: TGTGCCAGCAGCCCGACTAGTTCTGGGACCCAGTACTTC
d_call: NA
clone_size: NA
j_call: TRBJ2-5
v_call: TRBV7-3

cdr3_aa: CASSLDSSGTNTGELFF
cdr3_nt: TGTGCCAGCAGCTTAGATTCTAGCGGGACAAACACCGGGGAGCTGTTTTTT
d_call: TRBD2
clone_size: NA
j_call: TRBJ2-2
v_call: TRBV7-8

cdr3_aa: CASSQGAGELFF
cdr3_nt: TGTGCCAGCAGCCAGGGTGCCGGGGAGCTGTTTTTT
d_call: NA
clone_size: NA
j_call: TRBJ2-2
v_call: TRBV5-4

cdr3_aa: CASSLKTGTGTRGYTF
cdr3_nt: TGTGCCAGCAGCTTGAAGACCGGGACAGGGACTCGTGGCTACACCTTC
d_call: TRBD1
clone_size: NA
j_call: TRBJ1-2
v_call: TRBV5-5

cdr3_aa: CASSSLASSYNEQFF
cdr3_nt: TGTGCCAGCAGCTCACTAGCGAGCTCCTACAATGAGCAGTTCTTC
d_call: TRBD2
clone_size: NA
j_call: TRBJ2-1
v_call: TRBV7-2

cdr3_aa: CASSTTGTANTEAFF
cdr3_nt: TGTGCCAGTAGTACCACCGGGACAGCGAACACTGAAGCTTTCTTT
d_call: TRBD1
clone_size: NA
j_call: TRBJ1-1
v_call: TRBV19

cdr3_aa: CASRGLSGGPDTQYF
cdr3_nt: TGTGCCAGCAGGGGTCTGAGTGGAGGGCCGGATACGCAGTATTTT
d_call: NA
clone_size: NA
j_call: TRBJ2-3
v_call: TRBV28

cdr3_aa: CASTRQTDSPLHF
cdr3_nt: TGTGCCAGCACCCGCCAAACTGATTCACCCCTCCACTTT
d_call: NA
clone_size: NA
j_call: TRBJ1-6
v_call: TRBV7-9

cdr3_aa: CASSLGQEDGYTF
cdr3_nt: TGCGCCAGCAGCTTGGGACAGGAGGACGGCTACACCTTC
d_call: NA
clone_size: few
j_call: TRBJ1-2
v_call: TRBV5-1

cdr3_aa: CASSAPSQPQHF
cdr3_nt: TGTGCCAGCAGCGCCCCTAGTCAGCCCCAGCATTTT
d_call: NA
clone_size: few
j_call: TRBJ1-5
v_call: TRBV7-2

cdr3_aa: CSVEDPGRESYNEQFF
cdr3_nt: TGCAGCGTTGAAGATCCTGGGCGGGAGTCGTACAATGAGCAGTTCTTC
d_call: TRBD2
clone_size: NA
j_call: TRBJ2-1
v_call: TRBV29-1

cdr3_aa: CASSPGQGPIYEQFF
cdr3_nt: TGTGCCAGCAGCCCGGGACAGGGTCCAATTTATGAGCAGTTCTTC
d_call: TRBD1
clone_size: NA
j_call: TRBJ2-1
v_call: TRBV6-2/TRBV6-3

cdr3_aa: CASRQGAFEQYF
cdr3_nt: TGTGCCAGCCGACAGGGGGCGTTCGAGCAGTACTTC
d_call: TRBD1
clone_size: few
j_call: TRBJ2-7
v_call: TRBV28

cdr3_aa: CASSLSTGPNEQYF
cdr3_nt: TGTGCCAGCAGTTTATCAACAGGGCCGAACGAGCAGTACTTC
d_call: NA
clone_size: few
j_call: TRBJ2-7
v_call: TRBV27

cdr3_aa: CASSHRRENEKLFF
cdr3_nt: TGTGCCAGTAGTCACAGACGGGAAAATGAAAAACTGTTTTTT
d_call: NA
clone_size: NA
j_call: TRBJ1-4
v_call: TRBV19

cdr3_aa: CASSREDRGGGSPLHF
cdr3_nt: TGCGCCAGCAGCCGAGAGGACAGGGGCGGAGGTTCACCCCTCCACTTT
d_call: TRBD1
clone_size: NA
j_call: TRBJ1-6
v_call: TRBV5-1

cdr3_aa: CASSFGTDAEKLFF
cdr3_nt: TGTGCCAGCAGCTTTGGGACAGATGCCGAAAAACTGTTTTTT
d_call: TRBD1
clone_size: NA
j_call: TRBJ1-4
v_call: TRBV7-2

cdr3_aa: CASSSAHSGNTIYF
cdr3_nt: TGTGCCAGCAGCTCAGCCCACTCTGGAAACACCATATATTTT
d_call: NA
clone_size: few
j_call: TRBJ1-3
v_call: TRBV7-6

cdr3_aa: CSVGGQGLYEQYF
cdr3_nt: TGCAGCGTTGGAGGACAGGGCCTCTACGAGCAGTACTTC
d_call: TRBD1
clone_size: NA
j_call: TRBJ2-7
v_call: TRBV29-1

cdr3_aa: CASSRLGYTDTQYF
cdr3_nt: TGTGCCAGCAGTCGACTAGGTTATACAGATACGCAGTATTTT
d_call: NA
clone_size: NA
j_call: TRBJ2-3
v_call: TRBV27